This T cell receptor beta chain was obtained from a study of T cell responses to AZD1222 COVID-19 vaccine. This CDR3 is 14 amino acids long. Trimming cost V 6 bases and J 5 bases; bases outside gene matches: 6. Germline lookup yields CDR1 LNHNV and CDR2 YYDKDF (reference sequence). As to this clone: The antigen is undetermined.

Sequenced by immunoSEQ multiplex PCR; TCRdb stores in-frame clones only, minus some. In the table there are approximately 70,000 clones, more than 80% of which are singletons. General study findings and limits: The CD4 TCRs associated with vaccination extended across spike and predominated at 160-218 and 743-854. Donors in the cohort were predominantly white British and more often female, and clonal diversity was possibly underestimated. Only a handful of AZD1222 recipients tested seropositive at baseline.

The V gene is TRBV15, the J gene TRBJ2-1; 8 bases line up with TRBD2. This clonotype was sampled from an adult in good health. Sample: peripheral blood, taken on day 0 of AZD1222 vaccination. This chain's CDR3 is CATSTSGLNNEQFF. The CDR3 nucleotides read TGTGCCACCAGTACTAGCGGATTAAACAATGAGCAGTTCTTC.